The TCR beta chain under discussion was sequenced for a study of T cells in women clearing cervical HPV infection. Study at large: Case blood was drawn a median approximately five months after lesion detection.

Here immunoSEQ multiplex PCR was the method, and the copy in TCRdb shows in-frame clones only, minus some. Seen in this sample are about 22,000 clones; the ten most common clones hold approximately 5.4%. The length of the CDR3 is 16 residues. Trimming removed 4 bases at V and 7 bases at J, with 21 bases between. Germline CDR1 and CDR2: SGHRS and YFSETQ. As concerns this clone: The DNA ends 3 residues before the CDR3 does, and the rest of the CDR3 is filled in from the germline J gene. Within the sample, other DNA sequences also encode this same CDR3.

Sequencing was carried out using blood buffy coat. This receptor was taken from a woman between 18 and 69 years old with a cervical HPV16 infection that either progressed to CIN3+ or cleared (not recorded which). The chain couples TRBV5-1 to TRBJ1-3; possibly TRBD1 for D (6 bases). The CDR3 is CASSQRVLGAGNTIYF. The CDR3 bases that were read are TGCGCCAGCAGCCAAAGGGTCCTGGGGGCAGGGAACACC.